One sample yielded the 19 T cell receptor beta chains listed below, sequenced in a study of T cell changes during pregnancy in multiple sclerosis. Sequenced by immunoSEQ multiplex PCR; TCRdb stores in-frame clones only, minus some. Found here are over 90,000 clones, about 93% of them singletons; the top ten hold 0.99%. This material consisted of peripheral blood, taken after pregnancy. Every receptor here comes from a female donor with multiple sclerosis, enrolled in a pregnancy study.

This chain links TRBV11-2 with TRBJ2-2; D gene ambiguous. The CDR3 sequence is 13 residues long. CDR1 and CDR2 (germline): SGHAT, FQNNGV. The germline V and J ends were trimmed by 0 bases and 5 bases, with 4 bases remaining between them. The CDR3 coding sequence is TGTGCCAGCAGCTTAGATCGTACCGGGGAGCTGTTTTTT. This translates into CASSLDRTGELFF. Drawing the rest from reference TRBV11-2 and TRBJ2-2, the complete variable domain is EAGVAQSPRYKIIEKRQSVAFWCNPISGHATLYWYQQILGQGPKLLIQFQNNGVVDDSQLPKDRFSAERLKGVDSTLKIQPAKLEDSAVYLCASSLDRTGELFFGEGSRLTVL.

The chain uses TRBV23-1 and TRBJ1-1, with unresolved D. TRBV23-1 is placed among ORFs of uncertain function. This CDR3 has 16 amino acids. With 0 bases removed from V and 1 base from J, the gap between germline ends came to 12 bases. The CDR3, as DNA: TGCGCCAGCAGTCAATCTCGGCGGGAACGGAACACTGAAGCTTTCTTT. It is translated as CASSQSRRERNTEAFF.

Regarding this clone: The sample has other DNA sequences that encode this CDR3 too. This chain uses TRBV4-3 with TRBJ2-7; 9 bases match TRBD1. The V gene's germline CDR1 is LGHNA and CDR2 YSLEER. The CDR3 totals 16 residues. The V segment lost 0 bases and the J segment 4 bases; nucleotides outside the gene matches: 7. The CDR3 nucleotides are TGCGCCAGCAGCCAAGATCCGGGACAGGGCCGTTACGAGCAGTACTTC. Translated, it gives CASSQDPGQGRYEQYF.

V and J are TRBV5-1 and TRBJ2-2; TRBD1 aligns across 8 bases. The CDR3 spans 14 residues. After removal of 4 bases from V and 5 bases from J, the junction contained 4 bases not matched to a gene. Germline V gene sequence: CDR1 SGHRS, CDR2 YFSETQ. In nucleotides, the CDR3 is TGCGCCAGCAGCCTACGGACAGGGACCGGGGAGCTGTTTTTT. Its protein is CASSLRTGTGELFF.

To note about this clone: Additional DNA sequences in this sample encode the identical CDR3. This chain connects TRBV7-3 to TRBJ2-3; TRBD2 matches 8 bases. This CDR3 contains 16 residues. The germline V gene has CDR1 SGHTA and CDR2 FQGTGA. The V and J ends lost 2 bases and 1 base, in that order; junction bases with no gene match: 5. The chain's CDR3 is CASSLGALAGTDTQYF. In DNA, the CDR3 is TGTGCCAGCAGCTTAGGCGCACTAGCGGGCACAGATACGCAGTATTTT.

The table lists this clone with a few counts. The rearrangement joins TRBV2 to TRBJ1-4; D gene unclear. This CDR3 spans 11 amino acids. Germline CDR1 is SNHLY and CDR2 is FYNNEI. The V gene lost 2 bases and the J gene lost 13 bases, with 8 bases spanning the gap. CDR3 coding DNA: TGTGCCAGCAGTGAAAAGAGTCGACTGTTTTTT. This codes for CASSEKSRLFF.

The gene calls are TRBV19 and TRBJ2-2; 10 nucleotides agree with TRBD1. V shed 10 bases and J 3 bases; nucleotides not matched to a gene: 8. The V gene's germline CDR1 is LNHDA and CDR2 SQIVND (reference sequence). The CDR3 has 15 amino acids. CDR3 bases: TGTGCCACCAAGACGGACAGGGGGGACACCGGGGAGCTGTTTTTT. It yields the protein CATKTDRGDTGELFF.

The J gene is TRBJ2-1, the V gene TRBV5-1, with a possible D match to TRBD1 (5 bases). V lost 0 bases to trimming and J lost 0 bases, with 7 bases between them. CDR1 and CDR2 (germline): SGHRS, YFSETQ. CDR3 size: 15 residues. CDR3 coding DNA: TGCGCCAGCAGCTTGGCGGACACCTCCTACAATGAGCAGTTCTTC. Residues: CASSLADTSYNEQFF.

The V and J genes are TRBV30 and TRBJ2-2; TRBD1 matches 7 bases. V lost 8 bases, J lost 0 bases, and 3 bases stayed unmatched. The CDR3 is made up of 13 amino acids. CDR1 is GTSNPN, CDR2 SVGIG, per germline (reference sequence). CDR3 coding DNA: TGTGCCGGCGACAGGGCGAACACCGGGGAGCTGTTTTTT. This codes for CAGDRANTGELFF.

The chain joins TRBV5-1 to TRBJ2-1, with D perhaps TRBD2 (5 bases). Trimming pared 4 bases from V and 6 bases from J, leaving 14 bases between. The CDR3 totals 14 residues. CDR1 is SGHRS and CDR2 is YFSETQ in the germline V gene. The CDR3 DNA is TGCGCCAGCAGCCCAAGATTTCGGGGCAATGAGCAGTTCTTC. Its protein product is CASSPRFRGNEQFF.

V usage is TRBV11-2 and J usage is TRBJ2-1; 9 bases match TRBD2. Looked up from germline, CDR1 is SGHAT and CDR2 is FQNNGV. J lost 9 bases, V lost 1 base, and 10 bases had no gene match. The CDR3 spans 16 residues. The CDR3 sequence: CASSLVGGRASGEQFF. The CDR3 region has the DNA TGTGCCAGCAGCTTAGTGGGCGGGAGGGCCTCGGGTGAGCAGTTCTTC.

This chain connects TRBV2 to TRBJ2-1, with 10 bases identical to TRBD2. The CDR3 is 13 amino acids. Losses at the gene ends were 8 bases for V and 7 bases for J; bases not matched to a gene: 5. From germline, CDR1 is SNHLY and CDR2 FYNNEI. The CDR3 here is CASASGRVNEQFF. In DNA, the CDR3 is TGTGCCAGCGCTAGCGGGAGAGTTAATGAGCAGTTCTTC.

CDR3 residues: CASSLANSGPYNEQFF. In nucleotides, the CDR3 is TGCGCCAGCAGCTTGGCCAATAGCGGGCCCTACAATGAGCAGTTCTTC. The chain joins TRBV5-1 to TRBJ2-1; 7 bases are a match to TRBD2. Germline V gives CDR1 SGHRS, CDR2 YFSETQ. The CDR3 totals 16 residues. V shed 0 bases, J shed 2 bases, and the junction held 5 bases outside the gene matches.

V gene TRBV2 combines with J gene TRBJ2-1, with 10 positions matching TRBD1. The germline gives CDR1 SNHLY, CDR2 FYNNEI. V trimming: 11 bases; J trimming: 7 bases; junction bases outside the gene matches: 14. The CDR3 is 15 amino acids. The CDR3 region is CADGRDRGRINEQFF. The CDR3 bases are TGTGCCGATGGTAGGGACAGGGGAAGGATAAATGAGCAGTTCTTC.

CDR3 sequence (DNA): TGTGCCTGGAGTGTAGCCGGGGTACAGCCCCAGCATTTT. Its translation: CAWSVAGVQPQHF. The chain combines TRBV30 with TRBJ1-5; D is uncertain. The CDR3 runs to 13 residues. Germline CDR1 and CDR2: GTSNPN and SVGIG (reference sequence). Trimming left V 0 bases short and J 7 bases short, with 10 bases between.

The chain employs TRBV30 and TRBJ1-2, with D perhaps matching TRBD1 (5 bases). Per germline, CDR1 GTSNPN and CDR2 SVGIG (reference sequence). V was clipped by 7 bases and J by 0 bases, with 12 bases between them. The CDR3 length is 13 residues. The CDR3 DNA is TGTGCCTTCAGACAGAATACTAACTATGGCTACACCTTC. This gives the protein CAFRQNTNYGYTF.

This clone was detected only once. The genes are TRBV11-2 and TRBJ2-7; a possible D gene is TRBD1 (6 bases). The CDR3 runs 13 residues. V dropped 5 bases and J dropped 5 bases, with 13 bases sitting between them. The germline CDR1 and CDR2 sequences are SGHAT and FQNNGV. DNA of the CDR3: TGTGCCAGCAGCCAACGCAGGGGCGACGAGCAGTACTTC. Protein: CASSQRRGDEQYF.

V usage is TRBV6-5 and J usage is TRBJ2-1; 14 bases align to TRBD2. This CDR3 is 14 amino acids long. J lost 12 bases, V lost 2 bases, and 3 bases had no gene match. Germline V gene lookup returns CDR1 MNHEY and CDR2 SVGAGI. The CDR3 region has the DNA TGTGCCAGCAGTTACCTGACTAGCGGGAGGGGGCAGTTCTTC. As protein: CASSYLTSGRGQFF.

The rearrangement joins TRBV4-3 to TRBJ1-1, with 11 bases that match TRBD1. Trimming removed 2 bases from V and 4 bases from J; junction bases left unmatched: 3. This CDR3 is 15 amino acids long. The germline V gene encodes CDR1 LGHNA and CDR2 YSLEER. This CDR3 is CASSQLGTGGTEAFF. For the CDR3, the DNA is TGCGCCAGCAGCCAACTAGGGACAGGGGGCACTGAAGCTTTCTTT.